This T cell receptor (beta chain) derives from a study of T cells in Graves' hyperthyroidism and ophthalmopathy. The investigators amplified TCR beta CDR3 regions from RNA transcripts. Using the HTBI primer set, a first-round RT-PCR was run on the TCR CDR3. Each CDR3 protein is one row after TCRdb ran MiXCR on the multiplex PCR reads. The repertoire holds under 650,000 distinct CDR3 sequences, with around 15% as singletons. Patients showing uncontrolled infection, other autoimmune disease, pregnancy or lactation were ineligible. This clonotype has at least ten counts. The ends lost 4 bases at V and 7 bases at J; junction bases unmatched: 9. CDR1 is LGHDT, CDR2 YNNKEL, per germline (reference sequence). There are 14 residues in the CDR3.

This clonotype was sampled from a woman aged 25 to 39 with Graves' hyperthyroidism. Input material: blood. V gene TRBV3-1 combines with J gene TRBJ1-1, with TRBD1 identical over 7 bases. CDR3 sequence (DNA): TGTGCCAGCAGCCTCGGACCAGACAGGGTTGAAGCTTTCTTT. Translated, it gives CASSLGPDRVEAFF.